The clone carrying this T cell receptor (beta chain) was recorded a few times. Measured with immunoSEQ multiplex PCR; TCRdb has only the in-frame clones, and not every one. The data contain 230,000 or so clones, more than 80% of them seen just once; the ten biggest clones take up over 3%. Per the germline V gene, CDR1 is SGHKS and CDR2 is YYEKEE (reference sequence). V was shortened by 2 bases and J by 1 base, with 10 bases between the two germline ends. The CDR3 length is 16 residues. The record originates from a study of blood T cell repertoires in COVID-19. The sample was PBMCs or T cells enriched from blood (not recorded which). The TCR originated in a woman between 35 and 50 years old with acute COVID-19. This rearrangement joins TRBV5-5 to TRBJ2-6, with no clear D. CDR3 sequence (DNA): TGTGCCAGCAGCTTCCGACTGTCGTCTGGGGCCAACGTCCTGACTTTC. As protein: CASSFRLSSGANVLTF.